Sequencing of this TCR beta chain was carried out in a study of T cell responses to AZD1222 COVID-19 vaccine. Study-level points and caveats: It should be noted that donors were predominantly white British and more often female, and clonal diversity was possibly underestimated. Baseline serostatus was positive in only six AZD1222 recipients.

Some clones are missing from TCRdb's copy, which holds only in-frame ones; the method was immunoSEQ multiplex PCR. Found here are 120,000 or so clones, 86% of them singletons; the top ten hold 17%. A word on this clone: Antigen unknown.

V gave up 2 bases and J gave up 6 bases; unmatched junction bases: 8. The CDR3 spans 16 residues. Germline V gives CDR1 SGHRS, CDR2 YFSETQ. The clonotype comes from an adult who received the AZD1222 COVID-19 vaccine. The chain joins TRBV5-1 to TRBJ1-6, with TRBD1 matching 7 bases. The sample in question was peripheral blood, obtained 28 days after the second AZD1222 dose. CDR3 nucleotide sequence: TGCGCCAGCAGCTTCCAGGGGACAGAGGGTAATTCACCCCTCCACTTT. This gives the protein CASSFQGTEGNSPLHF.